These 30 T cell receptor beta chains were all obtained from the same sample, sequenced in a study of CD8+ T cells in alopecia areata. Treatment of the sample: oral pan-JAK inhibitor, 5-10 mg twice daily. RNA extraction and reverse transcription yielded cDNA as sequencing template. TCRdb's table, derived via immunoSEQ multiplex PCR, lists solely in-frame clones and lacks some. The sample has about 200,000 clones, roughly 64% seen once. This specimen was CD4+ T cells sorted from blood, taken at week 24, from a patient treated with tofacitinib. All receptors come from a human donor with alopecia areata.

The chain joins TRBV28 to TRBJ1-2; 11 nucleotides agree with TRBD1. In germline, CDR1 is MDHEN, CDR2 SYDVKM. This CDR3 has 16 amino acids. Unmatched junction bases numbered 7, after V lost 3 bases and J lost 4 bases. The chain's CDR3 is CASSLLEGTGGYGYTF. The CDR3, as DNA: TGTGCCAGCAGTTTGTTGGAGGGGACAGGGGGCTATGGCTACACCTTC.

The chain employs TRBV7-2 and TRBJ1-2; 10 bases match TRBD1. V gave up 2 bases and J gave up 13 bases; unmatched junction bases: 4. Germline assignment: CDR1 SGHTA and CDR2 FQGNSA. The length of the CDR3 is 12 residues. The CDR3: CASSLRQGAGTF. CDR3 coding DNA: TGTGCCAGCAGCTTACGACAGGGGGCAGGCACCTTC.

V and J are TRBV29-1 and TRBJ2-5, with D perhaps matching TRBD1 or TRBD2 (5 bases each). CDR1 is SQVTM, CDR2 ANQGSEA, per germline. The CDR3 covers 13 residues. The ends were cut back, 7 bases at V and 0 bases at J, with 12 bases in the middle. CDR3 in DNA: TGCAGCGGGGAGATGGGGGACCAAGAGACCCAGTACTTC. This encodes CSGEMGDQETQYF.

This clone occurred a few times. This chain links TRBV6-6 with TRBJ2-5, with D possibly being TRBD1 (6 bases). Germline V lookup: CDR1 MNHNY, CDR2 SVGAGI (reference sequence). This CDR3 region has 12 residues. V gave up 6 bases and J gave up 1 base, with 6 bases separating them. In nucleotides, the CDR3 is TGTGCCAGCAGACAGGGCCAAGAGACCCAGTACTTC. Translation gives CASRQGQETQYF.

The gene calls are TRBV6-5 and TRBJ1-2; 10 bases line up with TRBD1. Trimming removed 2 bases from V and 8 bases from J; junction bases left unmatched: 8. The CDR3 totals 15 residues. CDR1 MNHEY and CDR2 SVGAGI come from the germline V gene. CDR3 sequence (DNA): TGTGCCAGCAGTTACGTTGCCGGGACAGGGGACGGCTACACCTTC. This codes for CASSYVAGTGDGYTF.

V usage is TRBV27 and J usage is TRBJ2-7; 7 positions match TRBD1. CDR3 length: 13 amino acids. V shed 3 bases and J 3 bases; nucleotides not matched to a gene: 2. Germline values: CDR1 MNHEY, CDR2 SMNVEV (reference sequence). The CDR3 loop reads CASSFPGGYEQYF. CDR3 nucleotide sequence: TGTGCCAGCAGTTTTCCAGGGGGCTACGAGCAGTACTTC.

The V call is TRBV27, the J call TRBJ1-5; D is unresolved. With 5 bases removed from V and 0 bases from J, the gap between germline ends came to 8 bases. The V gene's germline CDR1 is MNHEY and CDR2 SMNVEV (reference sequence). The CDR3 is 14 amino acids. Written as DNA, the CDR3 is TGTGCCAGCAGTCAGGAATATAGCAATCAGCCCCAGCATTTT. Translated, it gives CASSQEYSNQPQHF.

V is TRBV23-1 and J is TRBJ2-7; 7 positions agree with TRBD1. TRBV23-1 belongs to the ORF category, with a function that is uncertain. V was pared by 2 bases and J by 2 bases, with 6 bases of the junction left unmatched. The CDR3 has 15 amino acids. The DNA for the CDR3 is TGCGCCAGCAGTCAAGGGACAGTTGCCACCTACGAGCAGTACTTC. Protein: CASSQGTVATYEQYF.

The CDR3 region has the DNA TGCGCCAGCAGCTTGGCGTTCAGGGGTAGGCGGGACACTGAAGCTTTCTTT. This sequence encodes CASSLAFRGRRDTEAFF. The rearrangement joins TRBV5-1 to TRBJ1-1; D perhaps matches TRBD1 (6 bases). This CDR3 region has 17 residues. In germline, CDR1 is SGHRS, CDR2 YFSETQ. The germline V and J ends were trimmed by 0 bases and 3 bases, with 18 bases remaining between them.

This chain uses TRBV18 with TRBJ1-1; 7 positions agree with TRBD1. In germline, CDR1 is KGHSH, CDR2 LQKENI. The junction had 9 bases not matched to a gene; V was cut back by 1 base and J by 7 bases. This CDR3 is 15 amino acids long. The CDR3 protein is CASSPQTGKNVEAFF. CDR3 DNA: TGTGCCAGCTCACCACAGACAGGGAAGAATGTTGAAGCTTTCTTT.

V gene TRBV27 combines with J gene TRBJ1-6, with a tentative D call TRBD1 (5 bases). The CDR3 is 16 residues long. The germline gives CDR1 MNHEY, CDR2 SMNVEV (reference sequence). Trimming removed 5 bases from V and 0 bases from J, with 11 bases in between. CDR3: CASSPRTPSYNSPLHF. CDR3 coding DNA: TGTGCCAGCAGTCCCCGGACACCCTCCTATAATTCACCCCTCCACTTT.

DNA for the CDR3: TGTGCCAGCAGCTTGGGACTAGCACAAGAGACCCAGTACTTC. Encoded protein: CASSLGLAQETQYF. This rearrangement joins TRBV11-2 to TRBJ2-5; 9 nucleotides line up with TRBD2. This CDR3 has 14 amino acids. V lost 3 bases to trimming and J lost 2 bases; unmatched junction nucleotides: 1. The germline gives CDR1 SGHAT, CDR2 FQNNGV.

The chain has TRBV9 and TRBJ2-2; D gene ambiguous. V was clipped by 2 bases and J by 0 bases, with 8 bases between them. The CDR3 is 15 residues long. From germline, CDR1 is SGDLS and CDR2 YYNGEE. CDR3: CASSVLSTNTGELFF. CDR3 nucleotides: TGTGCCAGCAGCGTGTTAAGTACGAACACCGGGGAGCTGTTTTTT.

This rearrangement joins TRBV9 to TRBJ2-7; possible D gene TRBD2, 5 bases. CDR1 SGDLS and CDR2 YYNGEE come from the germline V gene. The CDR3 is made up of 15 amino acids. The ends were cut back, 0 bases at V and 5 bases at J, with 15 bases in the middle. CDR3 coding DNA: TGTGCCAGCAGCGTAGGGGCGCGAGACGGGGACGAGCAGTACTTC. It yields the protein CASSVGARDGDEQYF. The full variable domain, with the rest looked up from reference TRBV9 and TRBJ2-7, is DSGVTQTPKHLITATGQRVTLRCSPRSGDLSVYWYQQSLDQGLQFLIQYYNGEERAKGNILERFSAQQFPDLHSELNLSSLELGDSALYFCASSVGARDGDEQYFGPGTRLTVT.

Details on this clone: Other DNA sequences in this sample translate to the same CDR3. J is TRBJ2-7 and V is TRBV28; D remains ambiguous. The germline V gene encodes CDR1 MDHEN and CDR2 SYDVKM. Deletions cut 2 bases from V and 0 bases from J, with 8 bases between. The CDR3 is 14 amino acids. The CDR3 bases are TGTGCCAGCAGTTTAGGACGGACCTCCTACGAGCAGTACTTC. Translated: CASSLGRTSYEQYF.

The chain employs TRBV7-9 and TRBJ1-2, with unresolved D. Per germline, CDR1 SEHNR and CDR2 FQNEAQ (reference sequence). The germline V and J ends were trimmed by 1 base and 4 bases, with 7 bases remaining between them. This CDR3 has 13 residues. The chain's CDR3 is CASSLGIRYGYTF. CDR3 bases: TGTGCCAGCAGCTTAGGCATTCGCTATGGCTACACCTTC.

The DNA for the CDR3 is TGTGCCAGCAAGCAGGGAGACCGGGAGACCCAGTACTTC. Translation gives CASKQGDRETQYF. V gene TRBV6-5 combines with J gene TRBJ2-5, with D tentatively TRBD1 or TRBD2 (5 bases each). This CDR3 has 13 residues. Trimming cost V 7 bases and J 5 bases, with 14 bases left between them. The germline CDR1 and CDR2 sequences are MNHEY and SVGAGI.

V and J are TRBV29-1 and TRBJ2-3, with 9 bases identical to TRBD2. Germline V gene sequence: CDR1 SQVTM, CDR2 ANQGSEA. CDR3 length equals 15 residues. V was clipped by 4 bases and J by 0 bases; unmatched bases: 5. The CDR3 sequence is CSVVRSGGSTDTQYF. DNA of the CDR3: TGCAGCGTTGTAAGAAGCGGGGGGAGCACAGATACGCAGTATTTT.

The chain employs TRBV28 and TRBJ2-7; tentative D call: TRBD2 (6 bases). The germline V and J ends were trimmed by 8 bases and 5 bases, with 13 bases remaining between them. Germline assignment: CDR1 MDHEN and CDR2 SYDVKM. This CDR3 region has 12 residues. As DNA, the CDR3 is TGTGCCAGCCACGGAGGGCCCAACGAGCAGTACTTC. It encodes CASHGGPNEQYF.

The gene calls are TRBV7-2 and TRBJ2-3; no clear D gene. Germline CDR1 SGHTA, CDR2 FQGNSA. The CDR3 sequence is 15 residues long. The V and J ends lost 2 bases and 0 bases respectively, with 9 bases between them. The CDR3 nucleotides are TGTGCCAGCAGCTTATCCCGAATAAGCACAGATACGCAGTATTTT. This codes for CASSLSRISTDTQYF.

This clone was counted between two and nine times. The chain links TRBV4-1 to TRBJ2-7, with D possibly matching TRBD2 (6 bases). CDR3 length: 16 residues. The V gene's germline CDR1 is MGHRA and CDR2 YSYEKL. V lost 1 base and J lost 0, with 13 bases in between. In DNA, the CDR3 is TGCGCCAGCAGCCAAGTGGAGGGTCCTAGCTCCTACGAGCAGTACTTC. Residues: CASSQVEGPSSYEQYF.

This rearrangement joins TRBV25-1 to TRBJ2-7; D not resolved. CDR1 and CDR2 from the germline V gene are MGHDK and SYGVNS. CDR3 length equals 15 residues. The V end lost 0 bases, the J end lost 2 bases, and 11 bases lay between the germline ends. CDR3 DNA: TGTGCCAGCAGTGAATATAATGTCTGGGCCTACGAGCAGTACTTC. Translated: CASSEYNVWAYEQYF.

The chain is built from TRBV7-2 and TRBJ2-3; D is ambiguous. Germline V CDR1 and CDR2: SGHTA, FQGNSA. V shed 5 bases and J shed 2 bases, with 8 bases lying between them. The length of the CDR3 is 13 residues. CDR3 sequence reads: CASSESYTDTQYF. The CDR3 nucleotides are TGTGCCAGCAGCGAGAGTTACACAGATACGCAGTATTTT.

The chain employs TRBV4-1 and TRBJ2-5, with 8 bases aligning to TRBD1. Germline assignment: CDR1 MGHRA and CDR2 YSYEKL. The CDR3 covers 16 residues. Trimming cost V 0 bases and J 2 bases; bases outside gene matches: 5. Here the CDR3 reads CASSQDQGAAQETQYF. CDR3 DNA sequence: TGCGCCAGCAGCCAAGATCAGGGGGCAGCTCAAGAGACCCAGTACTTC.

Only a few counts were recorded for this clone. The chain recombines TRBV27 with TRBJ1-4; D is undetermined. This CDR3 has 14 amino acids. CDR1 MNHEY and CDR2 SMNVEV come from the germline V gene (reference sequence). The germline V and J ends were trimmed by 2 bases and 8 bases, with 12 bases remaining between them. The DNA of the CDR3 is TGTGCCAGCAGTTTAGAGGGCCTGGGGGAAAAACTGTTTTTT. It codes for CASSLEGLGEKLFF.

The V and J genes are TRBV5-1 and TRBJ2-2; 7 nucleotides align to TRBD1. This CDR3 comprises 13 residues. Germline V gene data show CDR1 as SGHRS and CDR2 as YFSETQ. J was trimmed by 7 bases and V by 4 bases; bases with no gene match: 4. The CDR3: CASSADRVGELFF. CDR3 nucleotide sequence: TGCGCCAGCAGCGCCGACAGGGTCGGGGAGCTGTTTTTT. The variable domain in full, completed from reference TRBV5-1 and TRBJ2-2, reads KAGVTQTPRYLIKTRGQQVTLSCSPISGHRSVSWYQQTPGQGLQFLFEYFSETQRNKGNFPGRFSGRQFSNSRSEMNVSTLELGDSALYLCASSADRVGELFFGEGSRLTVL.

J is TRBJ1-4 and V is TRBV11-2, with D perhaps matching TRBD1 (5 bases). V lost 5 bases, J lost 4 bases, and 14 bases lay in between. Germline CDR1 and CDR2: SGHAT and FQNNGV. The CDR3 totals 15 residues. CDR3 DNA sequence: TGTGCCAGCAGCCTCCCAAGGCAGGGTAATGAAAAACTGTTTTTT. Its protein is CASSLPRQGNEKLFF.

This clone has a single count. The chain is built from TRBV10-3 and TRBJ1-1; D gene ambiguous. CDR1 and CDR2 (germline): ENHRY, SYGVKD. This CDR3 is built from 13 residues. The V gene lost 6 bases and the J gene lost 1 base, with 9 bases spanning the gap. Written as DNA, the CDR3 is TGTGCCATCAGCAAGGACCAGAACACTGAAGCTTTCTTT. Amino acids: CAISKDQNTEAFF.

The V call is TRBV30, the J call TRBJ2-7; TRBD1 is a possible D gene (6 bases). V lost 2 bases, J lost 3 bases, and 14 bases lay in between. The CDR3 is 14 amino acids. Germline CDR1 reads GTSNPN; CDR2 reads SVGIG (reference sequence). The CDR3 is CAWSPKRTVYEQYF. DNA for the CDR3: TGTGCCTGGAGTCCAAAACGGACAGTCTACGAGCAGTACTTC. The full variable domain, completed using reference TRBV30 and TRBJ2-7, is SQTIHQWPATLVQPVGSPLSLECTVEGTSNPNLYWYRQAAGRGLQLLFYSVGIGQISSEVPQNLSASRPQDRQFILSSKKLLLSDSGFYLCAWSPKRTVYEQYFGPGTRLTVT.

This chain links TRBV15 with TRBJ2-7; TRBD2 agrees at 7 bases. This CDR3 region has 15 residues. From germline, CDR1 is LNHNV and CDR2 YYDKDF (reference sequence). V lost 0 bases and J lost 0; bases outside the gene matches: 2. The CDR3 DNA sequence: TGTGCCACCAGCAGAGAAGCGGGGTACTCCTACGAGCAGTACTTC. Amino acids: CATSREAGYSYEQYF. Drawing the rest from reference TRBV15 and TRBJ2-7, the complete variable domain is DAMVIQNPRYQVTQFGKPVTLSCSQTLNHNVMYWYQQKSSQAPKLLFHYYDKDFNNEADTPDNFQSRRPNTSFCFLDIRSPGLGDTAMYLCATSREAGYSYEQYFGPGTRLTVT.